The clone carrying this TCR beta chain occurred a few times. TCRdb called the 5' RACE reads again in MiXCR, with one record for every CDR3 protein. The data hold about 100,000 distinct CDR3 sequences, with roughly 11% observed a single time. The data are from a study of T-cell memory formation after mild COVID-19. Germline CDR1 and CDR2: SEHNR and FQNEAQ (reference sequence). CDR3 size: 15 residues. V shed 2 bases and J shed 3 bases, with 13 bases lying between them. The sequence derives from a young man who had mild COVID-19 (a few samples of this study predate the infection). Cell type and time point are not known. The sequenced sample was PBMCs or a T cell subset sorted from them (not recorded which). V gene TRBV7-9 combines with J gene TRBJ1-1, with D perhaps matching TRBD1 (6 bases). CDR3 residues: CASSLFTGYDTEAFF. CDR3 in DNA: TGTGCCAGCAGCTTATTCACAGGGTACGACACTGAAGCTTTCTTT.